This T cell receptor (beta chain) was documented in a study of blood T cell repertoires in COVID-19. About the study: Italy, Spain and the United States were the sources of the convalescent and acute COVID-19 samples.

Study processing details: Amplified reference gene primers provided the basis for estimating nucleated cell counts. Using immunoSEQ multiplex PCR, the repertoire was profiled, and TCRdb retains in-frame clones only, with some absent. That table furnishes V, J and clone size, whereas the DNA furnished D and trimming. The repertoire holds around 250,000 clones, with more than 75% as singletons. J gave up 4 bases and V 2 bases, and 5 bases lay outside the gene matches. CDR1 and CDR2 from the germline V gene are MNHEY and SVGEGT. The CDR3 covers 14 residues. The sequenced sample was PBMCs or T cells enriched from blood (not recorded which). V gene TRBV6-2 or TRBV6-3 combines with J gene TRBJ2-7, with 7 bases fitting TRBD2. This clonotype was obtained from a woman between 50 and 59 years old who had recovered from COVID-19. CDR3 coding DNA: TGTGCCAGCAGTTACCGGCTAGCGGAGTACGAGCAGTACTTC. It is translated as CASSYRLAEYEQYF.